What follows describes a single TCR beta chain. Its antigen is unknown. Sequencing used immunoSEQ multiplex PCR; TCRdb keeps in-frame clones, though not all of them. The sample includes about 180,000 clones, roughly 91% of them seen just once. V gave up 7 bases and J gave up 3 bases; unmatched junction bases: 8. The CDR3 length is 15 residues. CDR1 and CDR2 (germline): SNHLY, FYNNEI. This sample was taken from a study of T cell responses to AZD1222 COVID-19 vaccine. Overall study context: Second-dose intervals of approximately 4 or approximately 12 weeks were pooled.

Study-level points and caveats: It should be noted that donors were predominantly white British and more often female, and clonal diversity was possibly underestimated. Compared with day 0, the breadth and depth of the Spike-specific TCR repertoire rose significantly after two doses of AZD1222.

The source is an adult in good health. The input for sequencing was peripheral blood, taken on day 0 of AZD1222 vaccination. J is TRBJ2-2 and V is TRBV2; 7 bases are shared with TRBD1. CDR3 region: CASTPRQGDTGELFF. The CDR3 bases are TGTGCCAGCACTCCAAGACAGGGAGACACCGGGGAGCTGTTTTTT.